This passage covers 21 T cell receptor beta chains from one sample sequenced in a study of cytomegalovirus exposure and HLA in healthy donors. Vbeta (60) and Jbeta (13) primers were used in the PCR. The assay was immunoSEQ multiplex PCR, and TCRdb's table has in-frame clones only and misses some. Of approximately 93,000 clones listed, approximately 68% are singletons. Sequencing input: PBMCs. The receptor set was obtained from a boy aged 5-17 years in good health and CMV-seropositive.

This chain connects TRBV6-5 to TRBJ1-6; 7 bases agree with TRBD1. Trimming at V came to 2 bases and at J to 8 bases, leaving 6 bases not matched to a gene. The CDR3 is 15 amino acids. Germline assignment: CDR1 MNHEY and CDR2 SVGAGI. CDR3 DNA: TGTGCCAGCAGTTACGGGGACAGCAAGTATTCACCCCTCCACTTT. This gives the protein CASSYGDSKYSPLHF.

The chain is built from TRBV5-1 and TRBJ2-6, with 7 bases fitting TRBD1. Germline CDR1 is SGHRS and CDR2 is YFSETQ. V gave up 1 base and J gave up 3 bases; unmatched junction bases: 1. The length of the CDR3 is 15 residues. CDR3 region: CASSLTGVGANVLTF. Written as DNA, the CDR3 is TGCGCCAGCAGCTTGACAGGGGTTGGGGCCAACGTCCTGACTTTC.

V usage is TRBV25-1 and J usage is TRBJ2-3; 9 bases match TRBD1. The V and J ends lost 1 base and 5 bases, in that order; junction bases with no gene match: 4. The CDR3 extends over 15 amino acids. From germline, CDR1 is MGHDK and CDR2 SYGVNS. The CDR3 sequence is CASSESLTGGDTQYF. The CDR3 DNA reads TGTGCCAGCAGTGAATCATTGACAGGGGGAGATACGCAGTATTTT.

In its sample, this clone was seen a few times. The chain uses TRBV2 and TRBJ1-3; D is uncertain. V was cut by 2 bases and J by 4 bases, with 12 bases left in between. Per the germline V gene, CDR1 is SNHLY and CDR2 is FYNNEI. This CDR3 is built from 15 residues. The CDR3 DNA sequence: TGTGCCAGCAGTGAATTGGGAGATGAAGGAAACACCATATATTTT. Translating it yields CASSELGDEGNTIYF.

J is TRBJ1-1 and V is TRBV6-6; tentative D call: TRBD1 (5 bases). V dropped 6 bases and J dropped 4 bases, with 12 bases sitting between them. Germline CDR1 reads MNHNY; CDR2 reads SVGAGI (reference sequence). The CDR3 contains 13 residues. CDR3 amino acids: CASRGLSSTEAFF. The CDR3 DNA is TGTGCCAGCAGGGGGCTCAGTAGCACTGAAGCTTTCTTT.

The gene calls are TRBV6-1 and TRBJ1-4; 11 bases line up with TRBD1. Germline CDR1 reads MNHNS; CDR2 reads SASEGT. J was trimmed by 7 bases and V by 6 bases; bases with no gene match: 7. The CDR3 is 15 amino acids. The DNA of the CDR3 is TGTGCCAGCAGGATTACCGGGACAGGGGGTGAAAAACTGTTTTTT. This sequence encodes CASRITGTGGEKLFF.

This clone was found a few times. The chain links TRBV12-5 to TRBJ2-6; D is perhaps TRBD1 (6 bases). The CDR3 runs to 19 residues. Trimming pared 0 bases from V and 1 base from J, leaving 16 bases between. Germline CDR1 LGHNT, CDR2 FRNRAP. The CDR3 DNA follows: TGTGCTAGTGGTTTGGTATTACCAGGGGCGCCATCTGGGGCCAACGTCCTGACTTTC. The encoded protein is CASGLVLPGAPSGANVLTF.

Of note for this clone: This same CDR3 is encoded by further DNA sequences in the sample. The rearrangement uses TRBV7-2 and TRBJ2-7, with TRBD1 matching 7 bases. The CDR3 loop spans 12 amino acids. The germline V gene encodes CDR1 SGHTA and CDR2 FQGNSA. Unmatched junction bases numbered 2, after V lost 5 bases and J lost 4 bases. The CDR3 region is CASSLTGYEQYF. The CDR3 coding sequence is TGTGCCAGCAGCCTGACAGGGTACGAGCAGTACTTC.

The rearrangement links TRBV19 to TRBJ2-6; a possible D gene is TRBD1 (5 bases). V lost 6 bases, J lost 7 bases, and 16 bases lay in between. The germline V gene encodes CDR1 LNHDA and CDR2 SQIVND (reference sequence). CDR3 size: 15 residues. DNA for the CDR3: TGTGCCAGTAGATTCACAGGTCTATCAGCCAACGTCCTGACTTTC. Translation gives CASRFTGLSANVLTF.

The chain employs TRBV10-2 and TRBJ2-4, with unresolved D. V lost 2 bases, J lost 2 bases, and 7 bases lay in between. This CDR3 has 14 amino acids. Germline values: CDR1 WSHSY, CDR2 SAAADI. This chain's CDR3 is CASSEPGPKNIQYF. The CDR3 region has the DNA TGCGCCAGCAGTGAGCCTGGGCCCAAAAACATTCAGTACTTC.

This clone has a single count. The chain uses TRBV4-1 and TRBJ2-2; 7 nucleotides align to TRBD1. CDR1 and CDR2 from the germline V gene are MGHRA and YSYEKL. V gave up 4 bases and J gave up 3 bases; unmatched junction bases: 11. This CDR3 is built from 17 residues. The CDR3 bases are TGCGCCAGCAGCCCAAGACAGGGAATTTGGTACACCGGGGAGCTGTTTTTT. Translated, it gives CASSPRQGIWYTGELFF.

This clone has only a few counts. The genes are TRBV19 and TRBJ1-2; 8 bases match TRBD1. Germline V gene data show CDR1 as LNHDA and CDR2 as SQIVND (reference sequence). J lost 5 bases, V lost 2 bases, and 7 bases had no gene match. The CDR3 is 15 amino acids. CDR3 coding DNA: TGTGCCAGTAGTATACAGGGGGCAATAGGATATGGCTACACCTTC. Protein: CASSIQGAIGYGYTF.

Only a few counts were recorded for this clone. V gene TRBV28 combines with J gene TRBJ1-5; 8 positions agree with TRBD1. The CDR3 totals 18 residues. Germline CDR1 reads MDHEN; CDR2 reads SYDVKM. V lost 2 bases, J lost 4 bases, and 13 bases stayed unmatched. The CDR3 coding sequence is TGTGCCAGCAGTTTACGCCGTGGGGGTACAGGGGGAAATCAGCCCCAGCATTTT. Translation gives CASSLRRGGTGGNQPQHF.

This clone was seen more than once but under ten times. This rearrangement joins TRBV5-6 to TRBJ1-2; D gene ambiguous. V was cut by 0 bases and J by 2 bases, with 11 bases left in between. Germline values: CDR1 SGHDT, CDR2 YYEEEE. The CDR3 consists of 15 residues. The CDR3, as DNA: TGTGCCAGCAGCTTGGTTCCCGGGGTCAACTATGGCTACACCTTC. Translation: CASSLVPGVNYGYTF.

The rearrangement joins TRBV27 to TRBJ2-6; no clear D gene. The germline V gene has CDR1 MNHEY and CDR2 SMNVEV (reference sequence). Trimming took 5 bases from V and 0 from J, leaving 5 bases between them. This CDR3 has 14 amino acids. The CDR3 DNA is TGTGCCAGCAGTCGGAGCTCTGGGGCCAACGTCCTGACTTTC. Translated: CASSRSSGANVLTF.

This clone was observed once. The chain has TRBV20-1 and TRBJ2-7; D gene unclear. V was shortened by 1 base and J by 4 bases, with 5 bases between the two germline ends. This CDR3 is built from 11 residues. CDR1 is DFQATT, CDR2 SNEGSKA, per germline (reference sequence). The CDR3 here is CSARALYEQYF. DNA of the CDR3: TGCAGTGCTAGAGCACTATACGAGCAGTACTTC.

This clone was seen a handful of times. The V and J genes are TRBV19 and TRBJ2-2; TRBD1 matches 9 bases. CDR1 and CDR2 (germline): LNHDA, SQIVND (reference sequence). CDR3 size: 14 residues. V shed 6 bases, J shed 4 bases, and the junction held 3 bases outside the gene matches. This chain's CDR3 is CASRTGQGTGELFF. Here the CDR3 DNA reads TGTGCCAGTAGAACGGGACAGGGCACCGGGGAGCTGTTTTTT.

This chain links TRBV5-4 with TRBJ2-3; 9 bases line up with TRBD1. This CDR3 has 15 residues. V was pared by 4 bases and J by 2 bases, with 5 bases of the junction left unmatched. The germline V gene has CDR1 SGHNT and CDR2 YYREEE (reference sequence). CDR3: CASSPGTGNTDTQYF. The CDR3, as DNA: TGTGCCAGCAGCCCCGGGACAGGGAACACAGATACGCAGTATTTT. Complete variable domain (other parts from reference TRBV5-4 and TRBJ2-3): ETGVTQSPTHLIKTRGQQVTLRCSSQSGHNTVSWYQQALGQGPQFIFQYYREEENGRGNFPPRFSGLQFPNYSSELNVNALELDDSALYLCASSPGTGNTDTQYFGPGTRLTVL.

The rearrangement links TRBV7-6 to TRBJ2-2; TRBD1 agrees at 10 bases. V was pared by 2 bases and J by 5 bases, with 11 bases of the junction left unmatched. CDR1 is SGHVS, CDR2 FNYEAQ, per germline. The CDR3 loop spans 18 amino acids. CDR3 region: CASSLIGAGTGVTGELFF. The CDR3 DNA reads TGTGCCAGCAGCTTAATAGGAGCCGGGACAGGGGTTACCGGGGAGCTGTTTTTT.

CDR3 sequence reads: CASSPPQGGNTEAFF. Written as DNA, the CDR3 is TGTGCCAGCTCACCACCCCAGGGGGGGAACACTGAAGCTTTCTTT. The chain recombines TRBV18 with TRBJ1-1; TRBD1 agrees at 7 bases. Germline V gene lookup returns CDR1 KGHSH and CDR2 LQKENI. The CDR3 is 15 amino acids. The V and J ends lost 0 bases and 1 base, in that order; junction bases with no gene match: 2.

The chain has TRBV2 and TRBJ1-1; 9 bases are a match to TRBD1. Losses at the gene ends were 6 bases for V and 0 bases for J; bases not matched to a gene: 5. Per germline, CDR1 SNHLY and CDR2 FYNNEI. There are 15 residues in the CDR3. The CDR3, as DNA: TGTGCCAGCAGACCCTACAGGGGGCTGAACACTGAAGCTTTCTTT. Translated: CASRPYRGLNTEAFF.